This T cell receptor beta chain was sequenced in a study of human CD4 T cells and Enterobacteriaceae. Sorting took every CD4+ cell except CD45RA+CCR7+CD95- naive cells, reaching over 95% purity. This CDR3 comprises 14 residues. CDR1 and CDR2 (germline): MNHEY, SMNVEV (reference sequence). The V segment lost 6 bases and the J segment 5 bases; nucleotides outside the gene matches: 5. TCRdb's table, derived via immunoSEQ multiplex PCR, lists solely in-frame clones and lacks some. The data show under 35,000 clones, just under 85% seen once. This TCR was sampled from a human donor in good health. This chain links TRBV27 with TRBJ2-7; 12 bases align to TRBD2. What was sequenced was memory CD4+ T cells from blood. This chain's CDR3 is CASRRLAGEHEQYF. The CDR3 DNA sequence: TGTGCCAGCAGACGACTAGCGGGAGAACACGAGCAGTACTTC.